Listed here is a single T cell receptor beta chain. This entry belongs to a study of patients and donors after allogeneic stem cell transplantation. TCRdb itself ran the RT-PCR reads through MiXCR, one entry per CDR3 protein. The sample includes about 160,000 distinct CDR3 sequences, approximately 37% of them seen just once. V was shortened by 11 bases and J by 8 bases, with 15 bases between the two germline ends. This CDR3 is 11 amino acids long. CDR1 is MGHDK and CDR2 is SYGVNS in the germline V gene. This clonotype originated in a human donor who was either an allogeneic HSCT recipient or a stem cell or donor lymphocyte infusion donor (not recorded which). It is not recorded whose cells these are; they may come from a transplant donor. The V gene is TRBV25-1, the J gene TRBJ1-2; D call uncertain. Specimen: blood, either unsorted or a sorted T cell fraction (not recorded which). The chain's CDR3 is CAGEGPGGYTF. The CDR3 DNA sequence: TGTGCCGGGGAAGGCCCCGGCGGCTACACCTTC.